The 9 T cell receptor beta chains in this list originate from one sample, sequenced in a study of cytomegalovirus exposure and HLA in healthy donors. PCR amplification relied on 60 Vbeta primers (plus 13 Jbeta primers). Profiled with immunoSEQ multiplex PCR; TCRdb holds only in-frame clones, not every one. The sample lists some 140,000 clones; over 70% were seen once. Material for sequencing was PBMCs. These receptors were obtained from a man aged 30-40 years in good health and CMV-seronegative.

The gene calls are TRBV5-1 and TRBJ2-7; TRBD1 matches at 9 bases. The CDR3 has 14 residues. Germline lookup yields CDR1 SGHRS and CDR2 YFSETQ. V lost 3 bases and J lost 7; bases outside the gene matches: 8. CDR3 in DNA: TGCGCCAGCAGCTCTGGGGACAGGGCTTTAGAGCAGTACTTC. Translation: CASSSGDRALEQYF.

The J gene is TRBJ2-1, the V gene TRBV29-1; TRBD1 aligns across 10 bases. V lost 6 bases to trimming and J lost 2 bases; unmatched junction nucleotides: 7. This CDR3 comprises 15 residues. Germline CDR1 SQVTM, CDR2 ANQGSEA. The chain's CDR3 is CSVETTGGTYNEQFF. Here the CDR3 DNA reads TGCAGCGTCGAAACGACAGGGGGCACCTACAATGAGCAGTTCTTC.

The chain employs TRBV19 and TRBJ1-5; tentatively, D is TRBD1 (5 bases). V lost 3 bases and J 7 bases, leaving 16 bases between the germline ends. This CDR3 spans 15 amino acids. Germline V gene sequence: CDR1 LNHDA, CDR2 SQIVND (reference sequence). The CDR3 loop reads CASSIVGGGGQPQHF. CDR3 bases: TGTGCCAGTAGTATTGTGGGTGGGGGGGGACAGCCCCAGCATTTT.

The rearrangement links TRBV19 to TRBJ2-1; D might be TRBD1 (6 bases). The CDR3 runs to 13 residues. CDR1 and CDR2 from the germline V gene are LNHDA and SQIVND (reference sequence). V was clipped by 8 bases and J by 2 bases, with 10 bases between them. The CDR3 spells CASGRGPYNEQFF. DNA for the CDR3: TGTGCCAGTGGCAGGGGCCCCTACAATGAGCAGTTCTTC.

The chain couples TRBV7-9 to TRBJ1-2; no definite D call. Looked up from germline, CDR1 is SEHNR and CDR2 is FQNEAQ (reference sequence). Deletions cut 5 bases from V and 3 bases from J, with 10 bases between. The CDR3 loop spans 13 amino acids. The CDR3 here is CASSNDNYYGYTF. CDR3 in DNA: TGTGCCAGCAGCAACGACAATTACTATGGCTACACCTTC.

J is TRBJ1-6 and V is TRBV2; D might be TRBD1 (6 bases). The V gene's germline CDR1 is SNHLY and CDR2 FYNNEI. With 4 bases removed from V and 4 bases from J, the gap between germline ends came to 8 bases. The CDR3 length is 14 residues. CDR3 in amino acids: CASSGDRYNSPLHF. Here the CDR3 DNA reads TGTGCCAGCAGTGGAGACAGGTATAATTCACCCCTCCACTTT.

This clone was detected once. V gene TRBV5-8 combines with J gene TRBJ1-3; the match to TRBD1 covers 7 bases. This CDR3 spans 15 amino acids. Germline CDR1 reads SGHTS; CDR2 reads YDEGEE. V shed 4 bases and J 0 bases; nucleotides not matched to a gene: 4. DNA of the CDR3: TGTGCCAGCAGCCCGACAGGGTTCTCTGGAAACACCATATATTTT. Residues: CASSPTGFSGNTIYF.

This chain joins TRBV7-2 and TRBJ2-5; D is perhaps TRBD2 (6 bases). The germline gives CDR1 SGHTA, CDR2 FQGNSA. Trimming pared 2 bases from V and 5 bases from J, leaving 12 bases between. CDR3 length equals 14 residues. DNA of the CDR3: TGTGCCAGCAGCTTACCGGGAGCCCCCGAGACCCAGTACTTC. Translated, it gives CASSLPGAPETQYF.

The chain carries TRBV15 and TRBJ2-1; perhaps TRBD2 as D (7 bases). This CDR3 has 15 amino acids. The germline gives CDR1 LNHNV, CDR2 YYDKDF (reference sequence). The V end lost 5 bases, the J end lost 8 bases, and 19 bases lay between the germline ends. The CDR3 loop is CATSVRGASRDEQFF. In nucleotides, the CDR3 is TGTGCCACCAGCGTCCGGGGGGCCTCGAGGGATGAGCAGTTCTTC.